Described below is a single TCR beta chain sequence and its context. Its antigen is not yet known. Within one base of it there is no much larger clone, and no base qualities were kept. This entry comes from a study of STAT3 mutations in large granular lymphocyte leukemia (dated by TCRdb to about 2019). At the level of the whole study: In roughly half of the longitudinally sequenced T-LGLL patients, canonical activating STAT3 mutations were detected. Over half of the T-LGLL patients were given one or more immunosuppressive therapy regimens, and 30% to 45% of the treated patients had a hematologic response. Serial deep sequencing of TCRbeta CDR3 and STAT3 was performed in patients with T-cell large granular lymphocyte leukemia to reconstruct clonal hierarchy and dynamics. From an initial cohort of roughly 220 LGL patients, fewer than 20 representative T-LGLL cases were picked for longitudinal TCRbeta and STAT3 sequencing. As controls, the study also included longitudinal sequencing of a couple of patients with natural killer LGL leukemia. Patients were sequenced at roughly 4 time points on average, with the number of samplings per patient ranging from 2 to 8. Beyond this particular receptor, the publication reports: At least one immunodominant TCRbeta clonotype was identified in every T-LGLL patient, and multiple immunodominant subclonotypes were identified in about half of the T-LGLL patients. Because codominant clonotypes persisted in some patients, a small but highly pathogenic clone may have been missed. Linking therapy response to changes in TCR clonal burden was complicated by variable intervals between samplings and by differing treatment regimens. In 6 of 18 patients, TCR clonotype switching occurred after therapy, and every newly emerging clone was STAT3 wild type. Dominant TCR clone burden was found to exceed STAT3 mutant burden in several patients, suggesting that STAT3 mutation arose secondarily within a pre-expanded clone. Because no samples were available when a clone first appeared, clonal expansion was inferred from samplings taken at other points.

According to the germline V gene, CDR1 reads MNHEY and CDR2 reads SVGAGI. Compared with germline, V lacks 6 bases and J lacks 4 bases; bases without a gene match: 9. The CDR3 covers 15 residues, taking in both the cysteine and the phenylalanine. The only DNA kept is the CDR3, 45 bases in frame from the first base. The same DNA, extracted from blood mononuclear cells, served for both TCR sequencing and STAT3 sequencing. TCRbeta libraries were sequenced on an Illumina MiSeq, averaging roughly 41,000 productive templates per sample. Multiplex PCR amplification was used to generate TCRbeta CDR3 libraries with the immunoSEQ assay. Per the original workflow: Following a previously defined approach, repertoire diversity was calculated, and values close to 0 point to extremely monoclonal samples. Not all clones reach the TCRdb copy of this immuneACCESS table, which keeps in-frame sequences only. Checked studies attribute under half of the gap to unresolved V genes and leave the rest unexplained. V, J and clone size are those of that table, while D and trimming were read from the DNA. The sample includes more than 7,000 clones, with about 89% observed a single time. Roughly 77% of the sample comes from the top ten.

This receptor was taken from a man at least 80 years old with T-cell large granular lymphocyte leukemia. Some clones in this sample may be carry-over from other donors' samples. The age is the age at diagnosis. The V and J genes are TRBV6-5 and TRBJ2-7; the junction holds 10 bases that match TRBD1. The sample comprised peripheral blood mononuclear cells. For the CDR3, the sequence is CASRTRDRGIYEQYF. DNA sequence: TGTGCCAGCAGGACCCGGGACAGGGGAATTTACGAGCAGTACTTC.